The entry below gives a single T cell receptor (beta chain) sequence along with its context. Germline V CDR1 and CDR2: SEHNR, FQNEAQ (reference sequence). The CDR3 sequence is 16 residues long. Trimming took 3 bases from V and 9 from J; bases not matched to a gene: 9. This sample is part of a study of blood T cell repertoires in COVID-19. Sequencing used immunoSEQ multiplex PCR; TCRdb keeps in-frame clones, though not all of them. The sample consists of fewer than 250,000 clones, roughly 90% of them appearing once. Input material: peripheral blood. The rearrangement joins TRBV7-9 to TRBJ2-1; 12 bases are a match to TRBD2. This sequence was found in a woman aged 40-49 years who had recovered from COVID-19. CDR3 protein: CASSLSGTSGLGEQFF. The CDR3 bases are TGTGCCAGCAGCTTGTCCGGGACTAGCGGGTTAGGTGAGCAGTTCTTC.